The clone carrying this TCR beta chain was seen a single time. This record belongs to a study of blood T cell repertoires in COVID-19. As for the study in general: The United States, Italy and Spain provided the acute and convalescent COVID-19 samples. In each case, the material was cDNA or gDNA derived from T cells, B-cell-depleted T cells, or PBMCs.

During active infection, Seattle patients enrolled and were then monitored through disease. The length of the CDR3 is 14 residues. Authors' analysis steps: From reference gene primer amplification, estimates of nucleated cell counts were derived. Assay used: immunoSEQ multiplex PCR; TCRdb lists only in-frame clones, some missing. The V and J calls and clone size are taken from that table; D and trimming were inferred from the DNA. The sample lists over 200,000 clones; roughly 92% were seen once. The V and J genes are TRBV21-1 and TRBJ1-2; the D call in the table, TRBD1, was not verified against the DNA. TRBV21-1 is reported as a pseudogene. Material: peripheral blood. This sequence originates from a man aged 60 to 75 with COVID-19, enrolled during active disease. CDR3 nucleotide sequence: TGTGCCAGCAGCACAATCAGGGGGCTGGGTGGCTACACCTTC. Its protein is CASSTIRGLGGYTF.